What follows are 12 T cell receptor beta chains derived from one specimen sequenced in a study of blood T cells in healthy people across ages. Through a sample-barcoded 5' primer and a J-beta primer mix, a second PCR was run for roughly 6 to 12 cycles. A single record per CDR3 protein comes from TCRdb applying MiXCR to the 5' RACE reads. The sample holds some 860,000 distinct CDR3 sequences, roughly 56% seen once. Sequenced: blood. These receptors all come from a man aged 35-49 years in good health.

The CDR3 reads CASSLGSSGVQETQYF. The CDR3 nucleotides read TGCGCCAGCAGCTTGGGGAGTAGCGGGGTCCAAGAGACCCAGTACTTC. This rearrangement joins TRBV5-1 to TRBJ2-5, with TRBD2 matching 8 bases. J was trimmed by 1 base and V by 0 bases; bases with no gene match: 5. The CDR3 contains 16 residues. The germline V gene encodes CDR1 SGHRS and CDR2 YFSETQ. Full variable domain (rest looked up from reference TRBV5-1 and TRBJ2-5): KAGVTQTPRYLIKTRGQQVTLSCSPISGHRSVSWYQQTPGQGLQFLFEYFSETQRNKGNFPGRFSGRQFSNSRSEMNVSTLELGDSALYLCASSLGSSGVQETQYFGPGTRLLVL.

The chain recombines TRBV20-1 with TRBJ2-1; 7 nucleotides align to TRBD1. The germline gives CDR1 DFQATT, CDR2 SNEGSKA (reference sequence). V shed 1 base and J 5 bases; nucleotides not matched to a gene: 8. The CDR3 runs to 15 residues. The CDR3 sequence: CSARVSGTDHNEQFF. The CDR3 coding sequence is TGCAGTGCTAGAGTGTCCGGGACAGACCACAATGAGCAGTTCTTC.

The rearrangement links TRBV6-6 to TRBJ1-5; D is perhaps TRBD1 (5 bases). In germline, CDR1 is MNHNY, CDR2 SVGAGI (reference sequence). CDR3 length: 13 amino acids. V lost 4 bases to trimming and J lost 6 bases, with 10 bases between them. CDR3 protein: CASSSGISQPQHF. The CDR3 DNA is TGTGCCAGCAGTTCAGGGATAAGTCAGCCCCAGCATTTT.

The V call is TRBV15, the J call TRBJ2-7; 7 bases agree with TRBD1. Germline V gene lookup returns CDR1 LNHNV and CDR2 YYDKDF (reference sequence). The trim removed 3 bases at V and 0 bases at J, leaving 2 bases unmatched. This CDR3 is built from 14 residues. DNA of the CDR3: TGTGCCACCAGCAGTGACAGGGACTCCTACGAGCAGTACTTC. Its translation is CATSSDRDSYEQYF.

This clonotype came up a few times. The rearrangement uses TRBV28 and TRBJ2-7; D is undetermined. Germline lookup yields CDR1 MDHEN and CDR2 SYDVKM. There are 15 residues in the CDR3. V lost 1 base to trimming and J lost 9 bases, with 19 bases between them. CDR3 DNA: TGTGCCAGCAGTTTATTGGAGAATATCCTACGAGGGCAGTACTTC. It is translated as CASSLLENILRGQYF.

On this clonotype itself: This may be a read error: a much more frequent sequence differs by one nucleotide. The chain couples TRBV7-3 to TRBJ1-1; TRBD1 might be the D (5 bases). In germline, CDR1 is SGHTA, CDR2 FQGTGA. Trimming removed 5 bases from V and 7 bases from J, with 14 bases in between. The CDR3 is 13 residues long. The CDR3 region is CASSQILGGEAFF. The DNA of the CDR3 is TGTGCCAGCAGCCAAATACTGGGGGGTGAAGCTTTCTTT.

The sample holds a few counts of this clonotype. This rearrangement joins TRBV2 to TRBJ2-5; no definite D call. Germline CDR1 reads SNHLY; CDR2 reads FYNNEI. There are 14 residues in the CDR3. V lost 3 bases and J 5 bases, leaving 13 bases between the germline ends. The CDR3 DNA sequence: TGTGCCAGCAGTGATCCTCTGGACCCGGAGACCCAGTACTTC. Residues: CASSDPLDPETQYF.

This clonotype has just a few counts. The V call is TRBV2, the J call TRBJ2-1, with TRBD2 matching 12 bases. CDR3 length: 14 residues. Germline V gene data show CDR1 as SNHLY and CDR2 as FYNNEI. V lost 4 bases, J lost 8 bases, and 3 bases stayed unmatched. In DNA form, the CDR3 reads TGTGCCAGCAGTGCTAGCGGGGGGGCCGATGAGCAGTTCTTC. Translated: CASSASGGADEQFF.

V is TRBV3-1 and J is TRBJ1-6; a weak D match, TRBD1 (6 bases). Trimming removed 2 bases at V and 7 bases at J, with 6 bases between. The CDR3 is 13 amino acids. The V gene's germline CDR1 is LGHDT and CDR2 YNNKEL (reference sequence). The CDR3 DNA is TGTGCCAGCAGCCAACAGGGGAATTCACCCCTCCACTTT. Its protein product is CASSQQGNSPLHF.

The chain carries TRBV6-4 and TRBJ2-7; D is unclear. V was trimmed by 4 bases and J by 0 bases, leaving 19 bases between them. The CDR3 spans 17 residues. CDR1 and CDR2 from the germline V gene are MRHNA and SNTAGT. CDR3 in DNA: TGTGCCAGCAGTGCTCGAGGACGGCTTCAACACTCCTACGAGCAGTACTTC. Its translation: CASSARGRLQHSYEQYF.

The rearrangement uses TRBV28 and TRBJ2-3; 8 nucleotides agree with TRBD1. With V trimmed by 5 bases and J by 6 bases, 7 bases remained unmatched. Germline values: CDR1 MDHEN, CDR2 SYDVKM. This CDR3 is built from 14 residues. The CDR3 is CASSAPTGADTQYF. CDR3 sequence (DNA): TGTGCCAGCAGTGCGCCGACAGGGGCCGATACGCAGTATTTT.

The chain is built from TRBV6-2 or TRBV6-3 and TRBJ1-6; maybe TRBD1 (5 bases). The CDR3 length is 14 residues. Trimming removed 6 bases from V and 5 bases from J, with 11 bases in between. Per the germline V gene, CDR1 is MNHEY and CDR2 is SVGEGT. The CDR3 DNA reads TGTGCCAGCAGACCCGGGACGAATAATTCACCCCTCCACTTT. This codes for CASRPGTNNSPLHF.